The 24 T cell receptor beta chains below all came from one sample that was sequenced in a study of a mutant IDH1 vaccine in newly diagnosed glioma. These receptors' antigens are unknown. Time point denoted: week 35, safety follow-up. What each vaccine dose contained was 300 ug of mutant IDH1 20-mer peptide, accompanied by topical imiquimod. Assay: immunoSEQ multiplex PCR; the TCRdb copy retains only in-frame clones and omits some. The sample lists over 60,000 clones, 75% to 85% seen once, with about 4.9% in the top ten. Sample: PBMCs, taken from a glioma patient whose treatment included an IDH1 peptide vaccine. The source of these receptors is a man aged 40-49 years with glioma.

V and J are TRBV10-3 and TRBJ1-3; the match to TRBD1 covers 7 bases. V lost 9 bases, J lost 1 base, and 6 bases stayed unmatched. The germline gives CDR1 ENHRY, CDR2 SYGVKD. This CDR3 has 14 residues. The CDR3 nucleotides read TGTGCCATAAGGGAGGACAGGTCTGGAAACACCATATATTTT. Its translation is CAIREDRSGNTIYF.

DNA for the CDR3: TGTGCCAGCTCGTTTCTAGCGGGGGCCACCACCGGGGAGCTGTTTTTT. Translated, it gives CASSFLAGATTGELFF. The chain carries TRBV18 and TRBJ2-2; 10 positions match TRBD2. CDR3 length: 16 amino acids. Looked up from germline, CDR1 is KGHSH and CDR2 is LQKENI. V shed 6 bases, J shed 4 bases, and the junction held 8 bases outside the gene matches.

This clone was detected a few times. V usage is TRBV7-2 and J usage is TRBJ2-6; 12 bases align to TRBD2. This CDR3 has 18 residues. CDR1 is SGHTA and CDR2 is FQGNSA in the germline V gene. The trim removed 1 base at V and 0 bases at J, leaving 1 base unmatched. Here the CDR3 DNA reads TGTGCCAGCAGCTTAGGACTAGCGGGGGTCTCTGGGGCCAACGTCCTGACTTTC. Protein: CASSLGLAGVSGANVLTF.

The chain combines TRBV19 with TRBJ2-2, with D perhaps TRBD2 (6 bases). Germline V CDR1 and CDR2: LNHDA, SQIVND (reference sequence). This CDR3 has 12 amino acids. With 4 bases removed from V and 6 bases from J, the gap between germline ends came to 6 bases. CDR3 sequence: CASSRGAGELFF. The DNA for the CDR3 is TGTGCCAGTAGTAGGGGGGCCGGGGAGCTGTTTTTT. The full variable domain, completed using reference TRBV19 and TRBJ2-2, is DGGITQSPKYLFRKEGQNVTLSCEQNLNHDAMYWYRQDPGQGLRLIYYSQIVNDFQKGDIAEGYSVSREKKESFPLTVTSAQKNPTAFYLCASSRGAGELFFGEGSRLTVL.

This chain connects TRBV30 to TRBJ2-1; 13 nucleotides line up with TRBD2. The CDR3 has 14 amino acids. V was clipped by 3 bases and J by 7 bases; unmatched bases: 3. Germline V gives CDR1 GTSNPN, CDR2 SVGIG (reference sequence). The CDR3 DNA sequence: TGTGCCTGGAGACTAGCGGGAGGGCTAAATGAGCAGTTCTTC. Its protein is CAWRLAGGLNEQFF.

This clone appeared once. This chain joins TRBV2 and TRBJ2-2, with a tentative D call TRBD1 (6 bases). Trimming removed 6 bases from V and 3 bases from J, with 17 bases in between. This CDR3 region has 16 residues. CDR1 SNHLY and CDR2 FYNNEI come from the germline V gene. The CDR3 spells CASRPSTGFYTGELFF. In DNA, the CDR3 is TGTGCCAGCAGGCCGAGCACAGGGTTTTACACCGGGGAGCTGTTTTTT.

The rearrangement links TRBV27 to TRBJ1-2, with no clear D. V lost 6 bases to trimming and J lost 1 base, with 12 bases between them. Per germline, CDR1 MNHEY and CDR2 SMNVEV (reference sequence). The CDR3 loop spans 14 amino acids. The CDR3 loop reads CASRPDWLNYGYTF. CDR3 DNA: TGTGCCAGCAGACCGGACTGGCTTAACTATGGCTACACCTTC.

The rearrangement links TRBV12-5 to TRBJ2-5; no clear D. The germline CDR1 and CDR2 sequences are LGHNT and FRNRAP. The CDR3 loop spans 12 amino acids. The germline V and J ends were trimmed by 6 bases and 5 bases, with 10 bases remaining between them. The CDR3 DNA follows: TGTGCTAGTGGCCCCCGCGGCGAGACCCAGTACTTC. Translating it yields CASGPRGETQYF.

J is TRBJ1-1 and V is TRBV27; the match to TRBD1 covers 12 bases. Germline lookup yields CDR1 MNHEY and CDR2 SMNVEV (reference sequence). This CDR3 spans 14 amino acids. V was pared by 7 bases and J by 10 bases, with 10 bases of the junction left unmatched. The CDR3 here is CASTLGTGGQRAFF. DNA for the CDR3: TGTGCCAGCACCCTCGGGACAGGGGGCCAGAGAGCTTTCTTT.

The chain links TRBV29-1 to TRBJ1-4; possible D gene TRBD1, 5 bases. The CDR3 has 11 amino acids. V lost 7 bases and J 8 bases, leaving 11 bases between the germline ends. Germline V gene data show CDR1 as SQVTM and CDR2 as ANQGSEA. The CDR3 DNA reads TGCAGCGCACGGGACGTCGAAAAACTGTTTTTT. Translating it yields CSARDVEKLFF. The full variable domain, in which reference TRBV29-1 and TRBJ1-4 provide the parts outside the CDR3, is SAVISQKPSRDICQRGTSLTIQCQVDSQVTMMFWYRQQPGQSLTLIATANQGSEATYESGFVIDKFPISRPNLTFSTLTVSNMSPEDSSIYLCSARDVEKLFFGSGTQLSVL.

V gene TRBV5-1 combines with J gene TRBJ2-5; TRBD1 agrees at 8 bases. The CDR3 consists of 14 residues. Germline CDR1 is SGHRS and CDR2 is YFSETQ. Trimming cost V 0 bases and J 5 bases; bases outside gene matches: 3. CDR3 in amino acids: CASSLGTGRETQYF. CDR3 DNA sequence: TGCGCCAGCAGCTTGGGGACAGGGAGGGAGACCCAGTACTTC.

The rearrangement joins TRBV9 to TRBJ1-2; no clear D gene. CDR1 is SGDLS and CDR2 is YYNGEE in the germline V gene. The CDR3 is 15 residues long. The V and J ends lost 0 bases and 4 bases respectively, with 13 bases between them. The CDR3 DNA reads TGTGCCAGCAGCGTAGATCAGGCTACAACCTATGGCTACACCTTC. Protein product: CASSVDQATTYGYTF.

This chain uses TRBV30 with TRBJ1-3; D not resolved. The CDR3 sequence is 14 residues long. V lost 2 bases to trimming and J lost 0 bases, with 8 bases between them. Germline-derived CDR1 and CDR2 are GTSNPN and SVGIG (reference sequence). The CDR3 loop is CAWSPQVSGNTIYF. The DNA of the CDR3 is TGTGCCTGGAGTCCCCAGGTCTCTGGAAACACCATATATTTT.

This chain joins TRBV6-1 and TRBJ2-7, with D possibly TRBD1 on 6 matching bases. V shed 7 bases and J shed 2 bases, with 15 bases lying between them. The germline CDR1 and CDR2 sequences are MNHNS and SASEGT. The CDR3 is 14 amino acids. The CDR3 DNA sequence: TGTGCCAGCACCAGAGCGGCAGGGGCCTACGAGCAGTACTTC. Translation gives CASTRAAGAYEQYF.

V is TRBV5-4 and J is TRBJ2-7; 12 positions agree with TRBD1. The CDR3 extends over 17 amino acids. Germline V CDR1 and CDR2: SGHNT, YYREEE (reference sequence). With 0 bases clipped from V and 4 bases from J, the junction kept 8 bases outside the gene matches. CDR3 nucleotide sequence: TGTGCCAGCAGCTTGGGTGAAGGGACAGGGGGCGGGTACGAGCAGTACTTC. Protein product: CASSLGEGTGGGYEQYF.

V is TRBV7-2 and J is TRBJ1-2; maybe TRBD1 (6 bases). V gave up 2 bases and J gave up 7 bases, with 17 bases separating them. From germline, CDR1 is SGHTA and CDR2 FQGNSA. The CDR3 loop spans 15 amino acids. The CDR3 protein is CASSLMSDRSLGYTF. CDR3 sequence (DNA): TGTGCCAGCAGCTTAATGTCTGACAGGTCTCTTGGCTACACCTTC.

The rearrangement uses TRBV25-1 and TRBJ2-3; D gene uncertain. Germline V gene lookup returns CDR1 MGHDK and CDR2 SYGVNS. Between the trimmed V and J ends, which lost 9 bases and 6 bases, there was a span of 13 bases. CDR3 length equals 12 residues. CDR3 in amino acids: CASIRDSDTQYF. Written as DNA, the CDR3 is TGTGCCAGTATAAGAGACTCCGATACGCAGTATTTT. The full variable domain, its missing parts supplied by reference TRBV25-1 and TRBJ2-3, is EADIYQTPRYLVIGTGKKITLECSQTMGHDKMYWYQQDPGMELHLIHYSYGVNSTEKGDLSSESTVSRIRTEHFPLTLESARPSHTSQYLCASIRDSDTQYFGPGTRLTVL.

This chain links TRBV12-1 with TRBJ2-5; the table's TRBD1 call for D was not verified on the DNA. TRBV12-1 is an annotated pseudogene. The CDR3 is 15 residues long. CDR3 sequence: CASSHLNRVKETQYF. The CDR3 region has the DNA TGTGCCAGCAGCCATTTGAACAGGGTTAAAGAGACCCAGTACTTC.

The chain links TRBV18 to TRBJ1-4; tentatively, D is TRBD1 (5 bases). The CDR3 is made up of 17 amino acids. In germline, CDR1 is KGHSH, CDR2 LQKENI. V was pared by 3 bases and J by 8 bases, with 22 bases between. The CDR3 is CASSPVPDSPGSEKLFF. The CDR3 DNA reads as TGTGCCAGCTCACCCGTCCCCGACAGTCCAGGTAGCGAAAAACTGTTTTTT.

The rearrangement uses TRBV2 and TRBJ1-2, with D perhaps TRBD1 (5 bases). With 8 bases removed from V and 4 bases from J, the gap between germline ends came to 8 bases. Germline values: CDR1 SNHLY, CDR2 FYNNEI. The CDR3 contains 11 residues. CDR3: CASGGTYGYTF. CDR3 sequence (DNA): TGTGCCAGCGGGGGGACCTATGGCTACACCTTC.

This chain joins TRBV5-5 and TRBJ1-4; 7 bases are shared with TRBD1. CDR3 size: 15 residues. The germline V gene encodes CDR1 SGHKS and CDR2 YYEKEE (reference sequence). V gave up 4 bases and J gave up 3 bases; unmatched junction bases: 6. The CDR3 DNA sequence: TGTGCCAGCAGCCCAAAGGGGGCCCCTAATGAAAAACTGTTTTTT. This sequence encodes CASSPKGAPNEKLFF. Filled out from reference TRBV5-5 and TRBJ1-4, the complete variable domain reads DAGVTQSPTHLIKTRGQQVTLRCSPISGHKSVSWYQQVLGQGPQFIFQYYEKEERGRGNFPDRFSARQFPNYSSELNVNALLLGDSALYLCASSPKGAPNEKLFFGSGTQLSVL.

The CDR3 reads CAISESRGLANSNQPQHF. The CDR3 coding sequence is TGTGCCATCAGTGAGTCCAGGGGGCTAGCGAATAGCAATCAGCCCCAGCATTTT. This chain uses TRBV10-3 with TRBJ1-5; 8 bases agree with TRBD1. Germline V gene sequence: CDR1 ENHRY, CDR2 SYGVKD. V was pared by 0 bases and J by 0 bases, with 7 bases of the junction left unmatched. The CDR3 is 18 residues long.

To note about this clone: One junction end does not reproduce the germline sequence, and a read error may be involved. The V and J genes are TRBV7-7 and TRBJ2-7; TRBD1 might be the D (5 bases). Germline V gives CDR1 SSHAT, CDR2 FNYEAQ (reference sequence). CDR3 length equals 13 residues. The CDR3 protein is CASSLLGKGEQYF. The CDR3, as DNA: TGTGCTAGCAGCCTACTGGGAAAGGGGGAGCAGTACTTC. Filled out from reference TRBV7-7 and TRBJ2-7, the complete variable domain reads GAGVSQSPRYKVTKRGQDVTLRCDPISSHATLYWYQQALGQGPEFLTYFNYEAQPDKSGLPSDRFSAERPEGSISTLTIQRTEQRDSAMYRCASSLLGKGEQYFGPGTRLTVT.

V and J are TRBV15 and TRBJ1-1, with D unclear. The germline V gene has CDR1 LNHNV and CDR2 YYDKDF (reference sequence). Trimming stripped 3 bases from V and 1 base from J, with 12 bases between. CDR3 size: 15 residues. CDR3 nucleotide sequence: TGTGCCACCAGCAGTCCTAGAAGGTCGAACACTGAAGCTTTCTTT. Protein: CATSSPRRSNTEAFF.